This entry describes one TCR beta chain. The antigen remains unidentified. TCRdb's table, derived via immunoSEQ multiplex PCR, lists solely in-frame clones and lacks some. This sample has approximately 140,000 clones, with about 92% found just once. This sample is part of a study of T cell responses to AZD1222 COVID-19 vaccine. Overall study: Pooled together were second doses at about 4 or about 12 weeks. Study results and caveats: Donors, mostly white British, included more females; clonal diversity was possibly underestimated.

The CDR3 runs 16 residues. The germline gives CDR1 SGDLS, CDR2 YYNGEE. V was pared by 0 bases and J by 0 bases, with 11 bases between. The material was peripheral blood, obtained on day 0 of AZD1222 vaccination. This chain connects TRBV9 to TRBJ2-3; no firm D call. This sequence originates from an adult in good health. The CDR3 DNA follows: TGTGCCAGCAGCGTAGAGGGCGGAGCTAGCACAGATACGCAGTATTTT. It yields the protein CASSVEGGASTDTQYF.